The entry that follows covers one TCR beta chain sequence. Its antigen is undetermined. This CDR3 fails to terminate in the conserved phenylalanine or tryptophan, so it likely reflects a read error. The DNA is left out, because the CDR3 cannot be placed on it with certainty; the CDR3 is given as TCRdb lists it. The source of the sample is a study of long-term antiretroviral therapy in people with HIV. About the research overall: Samples collected earliest predate the 2015 immediate-ART recommendation by about a decade.

At survey level, the immunoSEQ assay was run in its v3.0 version. Sequencing was performed with immunoSEQ multiplex PCR; in TCRdb, only in-frame clones are kept and a portion is missing. This repertoire shows around 28,000 clones, 65% to 85% found once; its top ten account for 9.9%. The study's findings and limits: CDR3 lengths in HIV samples spanned a narrower range than controls. Clones that expanded before ART (that is, prior to treatment) dominated the repertoire at all time points.

This sequence was found in a man between 25 and 39 years old with HIV. Sequencing was performed on unsorted PBMCs, taken roughly 2.7 years after starting antiretroviral therapy.

The CDR3 protein is CSAGSFITG. V is TRBV20-1 and J is TRBJ2-3; the table's D call, TRBD2, has no DNA check behind it. The CDR3 has 9 residues if both end residues are counted. Germline V gene lookup returns CDR1 DFQATT and CDR2 SNEGSKA (reference sequence).